Presented here are 11 T cell receptor beta chains from one specimen sequenced in a study of blood T cells in healthy people across ages (dated by TCRdb to the mid-2010s). Receptor libraries were prepared by 5' RACE. TCRdb lists the instrument as Illumina HiSeq 2500. A second about 7 to 11 cycle PCR used a sample-barcoded 5' primer and a J-beta primer mix. In TCRdb, the public reads were trimmed at Q25 with fastp and aligned with MiXCR, with productive beta chains retained. Rows with one shared CDR3 protein collapse into an entry with the most common genes and DNA. In this sample the table shows 800,000 to 900,000 distinct CDR3 sequences, around 62% of which occur a single time. In total, the top ten clones hold 25% to 35% of the sample. Specimen: blood. Every receptor here comes from a man under 40 in good health.

This clonotype was found a few times. The chain combines TRBV7-2 with TRBJ2-6; the D gene could be TRBD1 or TRBD2 (5 bases each). This CDR3 is 17 amino acids long. CDR1 SGHTA and CDR2 FQGNSA come from the germline V gene. The V end was cut by 3 bases, the J end by 0 bases, with 12 bases between. For the CDR3, the DNA is TGTGCCAGCAGCTTCACGGGACGGCTCTCTGGGGCCAACGTCCTGACTTTC. Amino acid sequence: CASSFTGRLSGANVLTF.

The chain links TRBV7-2 to TRBJ1-2; D gene ambiguous. Germline values: CDR1 SGHTA, CDR2 FQGNSA. The CDR3 covers 14 residues. Between the trimmed V and J ends, which lost 5 bases and 4 bases, there was a span of 14 bases. In DNA, the CDR3 is TGTGCCAGCAGCACCCCGACGGCGAGCTATGGCTACACCTTC. Its translation: CASSTPTASYGYTF.

The chain joins TRBV6-2 or TRBV6-3 to TRBJ2-6, with 11 bases fitting TRBD1. This CDR3 region has 15 residues. Germline assignment: CDR1 MNHEY and CDR2 SVGEGT. V lost 9 bases and J lost 0; bases outside the gene matches: 1. CDR3 sequence reads: CARDRGHSGANVLTF. The CDR3 nucleotides read TGTGCCAGGGACAGGGGGCACTCTGGGGCCAACGTCCTGACTTTC.

This chain links TRBV5-5 with TRBJ1-5; possible D gene TRBD1, 5 bases. V lost 2 bases and J lost 2, with 11 bases in between. The germline CDR1 and CDR2 sequences are SGHKS and YYEKEE (reference sequence). The CDR3 totals 15 residues. CDR3 nucleotide sequence: TGTGCCAGCAGCTTATGGGACGGTCGCAATCAGCCCCAGCATTTT. This gives the protein CASSLWDGRNQPQHF.

At least ten counts were recorded for this clonotype. The chain joins TRBV7-2 to TRBJ2-1; TRBD2 might be the D (5 bases). With 5 bases removed from V and 10 bases from J, the gap between germline ends came to 12 bases. Germline CDR1 is SGHTA and CDR2 is FQGNSA. The CDR3 is 12 amino acids. CDR3 sequence (DNA): TGTGCCAGCAGCCCGTATGAGGGAGAGCAGTTCTTC. Protein: CASSPYEGEQFF.

The chain couples TRBV2 to TRBJ2-4, with D unclear. Germline CDR1 and CDR2: SNHLY and FYNNEI. The V gene lost 4 bases and the J gene lost 8 bases, with 18 bases spanning the gap. This CDR3 is built from 15 residues. The CDR3 nucleotides are TGTGCCAGCAGTGGTCGGGCACCAGAACCCCACATTCAGTACTTC. It codes for CASSGRAPEPHIQYF.

The chain carries TRBV18 and TRBJ2-1; the D gene is possibly TRBD2 (7 bases). The CDR3 runs 16 residues. The germline CDR1 and CDR2 sequences are KGHSH and LQKENI. Trimming removed 6 bases at V and 5 bases at J, with 20 bases between. The CDR3 is CASSPTSRGINNEQFF. The CDR3 nucleotides read TGTGCCAGCTCGCCGACTAGCAGGGGTATTAACAATGAGCAGTTCTTC.

The rearrangement uses TRBV20-1 and TRBJ1-4; 8 nucleotides align to TRBD1. CDR1 and CDR2 (germline): DFQATT, SNEGSKA (reference sequence). The CDR3 extends over 16 amino acids. J gave up 2 bases and V 0 bases, and 5 bases lay outside the gene matches. The CDR3 DNA sequence: TGCAGTGCTAGAGACCTCAGGGGGCTGACTAATGAAAAACTGTTTTTT. Translated, it gives CSARDLRGLTNEKLFF.

The chain links TRBV20-1 to TRBJ2-7, with D unresolved. V dropped 2 bases and J dropped 1 base, with 12 bases sitting between them. This CDR3 is built from 14 residues. The V gene's germline CDR1 is DFQATT and CDR2 SNEGSKA (reference sequence). CDR3 sequence: CSARTSTTSYEQYF. The DNA for the CDR3 is TGCAGTGCTAGAACCTCCACGACGTCCTACGAGCAGTACTTC.

J is TRBJ2-3 and V is TRBV11-1; 7 bases are a match to TRBD2. V lost 4 bases, J lost 6 bases, and 7 bases stayed unmatched. The germline gives CDR1 SGHAT, CDR2 FQDESV (reference sequence). The CDR3 is 14 amino acids. Here the CDR3 DNA reads TGTGCCAGCAGCTCCTTCGGGGGGTCGGATACGCAGTATTTT. Its protein is CASSSFGGSDTQYF.

In the case of this clonotype: Germline is not matched at one junction end, which may reflect a read error. V and J are TRBV15 and TRBJ1-4; no reliable D call. This CDR3 has 15 residues. The germline V gene has CDR1 LNHNV and CDR2 YYDKDF (reference sequence). The CDR3 nucleotides are TGTGCCACCGGCAGAGAGTTCGCAACTAATGAAAAACTGTTTTTT. This gives the protein CATGREFATNEKLFF.